This T cell receptor (beta chain) was sequenced for a study of T-cell memory formation after mild COVID-19 (dated by TCRdb to about 2021). As for the study more broadly: TCR sequence clusters from the two donors were found to be largely donor specific. In a couple of donors, T-cell clones that expanded and contracted after mild COVID-19 were tracked by sequencing TCRalpha and TCRbeta repertoires over time. The cohort was made up of two young adult volunteers, one female and one male, who were previously healthy.

Findings and caveats that apply to the study as a whole: Contracting CD4+ clones were found mainly in CM and EM memory subsets, while CD8+ clones were enriched in EMRA. Some responding clones were found in pre-infection memory, which suggests that pre-existing cross-reactive memory T cells took part in the SARS-CoV-2 response. SARS-CoV-2 specificity was not confirmed for the second-wave clones peaking on day 37. Clones contracting from day 15 to 85 had balanced CD4/CD8 phenotypes, while a second wave expanding from day 15 to 37 was biased towards CD4+. The study included only a couple of mild cases, and larger cohorts that include severe cases with pre-infection samples were judged to be necessary.

Ficoll-Paque density gradient centrifugation was the method used to isolate PBMCs. Comments on this clonotype: Its antigen target is currently unknown. Base qualities are missing; no much larger clone stands one base away.

The sequencer listed for this sample is Illumina NovaSeq 6000. TCRalpha and TCRbeta cDNA libraries were constructed by 5'RACE with constant-segment primers, with sample barcodes and unique molecular identifiers being introduced. RNA was extracted from every sample with Trizol reagent. Amplification of the libraries took two PCR steps, and the second step added a second sample barcode plus Illumina TruSeq adapters. Sequencing of libraries was performed on an Illumina NovaSeq with 2 x 150 bp paired-end reads. Turning to the authors' computational methods: Demultiplexing of reads and collapsing into UMI-guided consensus sequences were performed with migec v1.2.7. Using mixcr v2.1.11, the UMI consensuses were aligned to TRA and TRB V and J templates and assembled into clonotypes. A clonotype was counted as expanded or contracted only if both edgeR and NoisET called the change significant, with noise models trained on biological replicates. edgeR calls used a false discovery rate-adjusted p below 0.01 and a log2 fold-change threshold of 1. PCA with hierarchical clustering of max-normalized trajectories of the 1000 most abundant clonotypes was used as exploratory dynamics analysis. Each responding clone was given a CD4 or CD8 phenotype based on the CD4+ and CD8+ repertoires, which had been sequenced separately. The public reads were quality trimmed at Q25 with fastp and then assembled into clones with MiXCR by TCRdb, keeping productive beta chains. A single entry per CDR3 protein holds the most common genes and DNA from its merged rows. TCRdb's processing, not the study's, gives the V and J calls here. The sample table holds hundreds of thousands of distinct CDR3 sequences, of which 20% to 25% were seen once. The top ten clonotypes cover roughly 8.3% of the sample.

Taken from cysteine to phenylalanine, the CDR3 has 13 residues. The only DNA kept is the CDR3, 39 bases in frame from the first base. The junction shows trimming of 7 bases on V and 1 base on J, plus 10 bases between the germline ends. According to the germline V gene, CDR1 reads KGHSH and CDR2 reads LQKENI. The receptor comes from an adult woman who had mild COVID-19 (a few samples of this study predate the infection). The sample titles of this study are shuffled in the database, so cell type and time point are left out; the donor was told from shared clones. The rearranged chain carries TRBV18 and TRBJ1-1; the D segment cannot be called with confidence. The source material was PBMCs or a T cell subset sorted from them (not recorded which). CDR3 sequence: CASLGGRNTEAFF. DNA sequence: TGTGCCAGCTTGGGCGGCAGGAACACTGAAGCTTTCTTT.